Included here is one TCR beta chain sequence, with context. This specimen belongs to a study of blood T cells in healthy people across ages. Sample donors were healthy Caucasian individuals that came from Russia, aged roughly 6 to 100. A minimum of 6.5 million PBMCs was isolated per sample. This CDR3 comprises 17 residues. V lost 2 bases and J lost 6; bases outside the gene matches: 16. Per germline, CDR1 SGHDT and CDR2 YYEEEE. The second PCR ran about 6 to 12 cycles with a sample-barcoded 5' primer and J-beta primers. TCRdb re-derived calls from the 5' RACE reads in MiXCR, one entry per CDR3 protein. The sample shows approximately 600,000 distinct CDR3 sequences, 58% of them seen only once.

This clonotype was obtained from a man aged 60 to 75 in good health. V gene TRBV5-6 combines with J gene TRBJ1-2; 7 bases fit TRBD1. Sequenced input: blood. CDR3 sequence (DNA): TGTGCCAGCAGCTTAGGGGTAACAGGGCACAGGGGCAATGGCTACACCTTC. Protein product: CASSLGVTGHRGNGYTF.